These 27 T cell receptor beta chains were sequenced from one sample in a study of blood T cell repertoires in COVID-19. Clones were sequenced by immunoSEQ multiplex PCR, and TCRdb holds only the in-frame ones, with some missing. The sample lists 100,000 to 150,000 clones, roughly four fifths occurring once. Input material: peripheral blood. The receptors derive from a man in his sixties with acute or convalescent COVID-19.

The chain recombines TRBV11-3 with TRBJ2-1; the match to TRBD1 covers 10 bases. The CDR3 covers 14 residues. Germline V lookup: CDR1 SGHNT, CDR2 YENEEA. The V and J ends lost 5 bases and 9 bases, in that order; junction bases with no gene match: 7. CDR3 in DNA: TGTGCCAGCAGCCGATCAGGGACAGGGGTTGAGCAGTTCTTC. Translating it yields CASSRSGTGVEQFF.

The chain couples TRBV19 to TRBJ2-1; 9 bases are a match to TRBD1. The CDR3 is made up of 14 amino acids. V was clipped by 3 bases and J by 7 bases; unmatched bases: 4. CDR1 is LNHDA, CDR2 SQIVND, per germline (reference sequence). The CDR3 DNA follows: TGTGCCAGTAGTATTGGACAGGGGAGAAATGAGCAGTTCTTC. Residues: CASSIGQGRNEQFF.

The chain has TRBV7-3 and TRBJ1-2; TRBD1 matches 7 bases. The J segment lost 3 bases and the V segment lost 5 bases, leaving 3 bases of the junction unmatched. The CDR3 runs to 13 residues. Germline CDR1 is SGHTA and CDR2 is FQGTGA. CDR3 sequence: CASSLGTDYGYTF. The CDR3 DNA is TGTGCCAGCAGCCTCGGGACAGACTATGGCTACACCTTC.

The chain links TRBV6-5 to TRBJ2-7, with a tentative D call TRBD1 (6 bases). This CDR3 is 14 amino acids long. Trimming stripped 2 bases from V and 3 bases from J, with 11 bases between. The V gene's germline CDR1 is MNHEY and CDR2 SVGAGI. The CDR3 sequence: CASSYRGQHYEQYF. CDR3 nucleotide sequence: TGTGCCAGCAGTTACAGAGGACAGCACTACGAGCAGTACTTC.

The rearrangement uses TRBV2 and TRBJ2-1, with 7 bases aligning to TRBD1. The length of the CDR3 is 15 residues. Germline lookup yields CDR1 SNHLY and CDR2 FYNNEI. Trimming at V came to 5 bases and at J to 7 bases, leaving 11 bases not matched to a gene. In DNA, the CDR3 is TGTGCCAGCAGTCGACAGACAGGGACGGCGAATGAGCAGTTCTTC. Translated, it gives CASSRQTGTANEQFF.

V is TRBV6-1 and J is TRBJ1-2; D not resolved. V was pared by 2 bases and J by 4 bases, with 14 bases between. The germline gives CDR1 MNHNS, CDR2 SASEGT. The CDR3 contains 15 residues. CDR3 in amino acids: CASSERFSGSYGYTF. The CDR3 DNA reads as TGTGCCAGCAGTGAAAGATTCTCGGGAAGCTATGGCTACACCTTC.

The chain combines TRBV10-1 with TRBJ2-7; a possible D gene is TRBD2 (5 bases). The CDR3 spans 13 residues. V was shortened by 2 bases and J by 6 bases, with 11 bases between the two germline ends. Germline CDR1 is WNHNN and CDR2 is SYGVQD (reference sequence). The CDR3 nucleotides are TGCGCCAGCAGTGAGGACACGAGGGCCGAGCAGTACTTC. This codes for CASSEDTRAEQYF.

The rearrangement joins TRBV28 to TRBJ1-1; 8 bases are a match to TRBD1. Per germline, CDR1 MDHEN and CDR2 SYDVKM. The ends lost 6 bases at V and 3 bases at J; junction bases unmatched: 3. The CDR3 is 13 amino acids. The CDR3 reads CASRIQGDTEAFF. In DNA, the CDR3 is TGTGCCAGCAGGATACAGGGGGACACTGAAGCTTTCTTT.

The chain combines TRBV28 with TRBJ1-5; perhaps TRBD1 as D (6 bases). Trimming removed 10 bases at V and 6 bases at J, with 19 bases between. CDR1 and CDR2 from the germline V gene are MDHEN and SYDVKM. The CDR3 has 14 residues. The CDR3 DNA follows: TGTGCCACCACGGTCGGGGGGGCGGTTCAGCCCCAGCATTTT. It yields the protein CATTVGGAVQPQHF.

The V call is TRBV24-1, the J call TRBJ1-5, with D tentatively TRBD1 (5 bases). This CDR3 region has 14 residues. Germline values: CDR1 KGHDR, CDR2 SFDVKD. V was trimmed by 9 bases and J by 6 bases, leaving 17 bases between them. The CDR3 region has the DNA TGTGCCACCGCCGCCGGGGCGGGGAGTCAGCCCCAGCATTTT. Protein: CATAAGAGSQPQHF.

The V call is TRBV30, the J call TRBJ2-7, with TRBD2 matching 7 bases. The CDR3 runs to 13 residues. Germline CDR1 GTSNPN, CDR2 SVGIG (reference sequence). V lost 1 base to trimming and J lost 0 bases; unmatched junction nucleotides: 0. CDR3 region: CAWSERDSYEQYF. The DNA of the CDR3 is TGTGCCTGGAGTGAGCGGGACTCCTACGAGCAGTACTTC.

This clone occurred once. The CDR3: CASSPWPNYGYTF. CDR3 in DNA: TGTGCCAGCAGCCCTTGGCCCAACTATGGCTACACCTTC. This sequence joins TRBV7-9 and TRBJ1-2, with D uncertain. CDR3 size: 13 residues. Germline loops: CDR1 SEHNR, CDR2 FQNEAQ (reference sequence). V lost 5 bases and J lost 2, with 9 bases in between.

The genes are TRBV5-4 and TRBJ2-1, with TRBD2 matching 11 bases. CDR1 and CDR2 from the germline V gene are SGHNT and YYREEE (reference sequence). The CDR3 sequence is 15 residues long. Trimming at V came to 4 bases and at J to 9 bases, leaving 9 bases not matched to a gene. CDR3 in amino acids: CASSPRLAGSGEQFF. CDR3 nucleotides: TGTGCCAGCAGCCCGCGACTAGCGGGAAGCGGTGAGCAGTTCTTC.

DNA of the CDR3: TGTGCCAGCAGCGCCTTGGGGGCCGGTGGAAACACCATATATTTT. Its translation: CASSALGAGGNTIYF. The chain is built from TRBV9 and TRBJ1-3; TRBD1 is a possible D gene (6 bases). CDR1 is SGDLS, CDR2 YYNGEE, per germline. V was pared by 3 bases and J by 3 bases, with 13 bases between. This CDR3 contains 15 residues.

This clone has only a few counts. V gene TRBV5-5 combines with J gene TRBJ2-1; 8 positions agree with TRBD2. V was clipped by 2 bases and J by 3 bases; unmatched bases: 4. CDR1 and CDR2 (germline): SGHKS, YYEKEE (reference sequence). The CDR3 runs to 15 residues. The CDR3 bases are TGTGCCAGCAGCTTACTAGCGGATTTCTACAATGAGCAGTTCTTC. Residues: CASSLLADFYNEQFF.

The rearrangement uses TRBV29-1 and TRBJ1-5, with a weak D call TRBD1 (6 bases). The CDR3 consists of 15 residues. Trimming stripped 6 bases from V and 2 bases from J, with 17 bases between. The germline gives CDR1 SQVTM, CDR2 ANQGSEA. The CDR3 loop reads CSVALTGFGNQPQHF. For the CDR3, the DNA is TGCAGCGTCGCCCTCACAGGGTTCGGCAATCAGCCCCAGCATTTT.

The CDR3 DNA reads as TGTGCCAGCAGCTTATGGAGCTCAAGCACAGATACGCAGTATTTT. Amino acids: CASSLWSSSTDTQYF. The chain carries TRBV7-6 and TRBJ2-3, with D hard to call. The CDR3 length is 15 residues. The ends were cut back, 2 bases at V and 0 bases at J, with 9 bases in the middle. Germline V gene sequence: CDR1 SGHVS, CDR2 FNYEAQ.

The chain recombines TRBV12-5 with TRBJ1-1, with D unclear. CDR1 and CDR2 from the germline V gene are LGHNT and FRNRAP. The CDR3 has 12 amino acids. Trimming took off 2 bases at V and 7 bases at J, with 8 bases between the two ends. The CDR3 spells CASGLSVLEAFF. The CDR3 DNA sequence: TGTGCTAGTGGTTTGTCTGTCCTTGAAGCTTTCTTT.

This chain joins TRBV29-1 and TRBJ1-4; no clear D gene. Between the trimmed V and J ends, which lost 4 bases and 9 bases, there was a span of 9 bases. Per germline, CDR1 SQVTM and CDR2 ANQGSEA. The CDR3 covers 11 residues. The CDR3 nucleotides are TGCAGCGTTGTCTACGGTCAAAAACTGTTTTTT. Amino acids: CSVVYGQKLFF.

The chain uses TRBV6-5 and TRBJ2-7; 7 bases agree with TRBD2. The CDR3 consists of 12 residues. Looked up from germline, CDR1 is MNHEY and CDR2 is SVGAGI. V dropped 6 bases and J dropped 3; count of bases not matched to a gene: 2. The DNA for the CDR3 is TGTGCCAGCAGGTCTAGCGGCTACGAGCAGTACTTC. This encodes CASRSSGYEQYF.

This chain links TRBV2 with TRBJ1-2; D gene uncertain. Deletions cut 11 bases from V and 5 bases from J, with 12 bases between. CDR1 is SNHLY and CDR2 is FYNNEI in the germline V gene. The CDR3 runs 11 residues. CDR3: CAGLLVYGYTF. The CDR3 DNA follows: TGTGCCGGGCTGCTGGTTTATGGCTACACCTTC. Complete variable domain (other parts from reference TRBV2 and TRBJ1-2): EPEVTQTPSHQVTQMGQEVILRCVPISNHLYFYWYRQILGQKVEFLVSFYNNEISEKSEIFDDQFSVERPDGSNFTLKIRSTKLEDSAMYFCAGLLVYGYTFGSGTRLTVV.

This chain joins TRBV19 and TRBJ1-4; no clear D. This CDR3 comprises 11 residues. V dropped 6 bases and J dropped 6 bases, with 5 bases sitting between them. Germline lookup yields CDR1 LNHDA and CDR2 SQIVND (reference sequence). The CDR3 protein is CASRSYEKLFF. The CDR3 bases are TGTGCCAGTAGGTCATATGAAAAACTGTTTTTT.

This clone was observed a single time. V gene TRBV4-1 combines with J gene TRBJ2-5, with D perhaps matching TRBD1 (8 bases). The CDR3 has 16 amino acids. Germline V gives CDR1 MGHRA, CDR2 YSYEKL. V dropped 2 bases and J dropped 4 bases, with 17 bases sitting between them. The chain's CDR3 is CASSQTDREGPETQYF. The CDR3 coding sequence is TGCGCCAGCAGCCAAACGGACAGGGAGGGCCCAGAGACCCAGTACTTC.

The chain carries TRBV18 and TRBJ2-1; 13 nucleotides line up with TRBD2. Germline V gives CDR1 KGHSH, CDR2 LQKENI. The CDR3 consists of 15 residues. V dropped 5 bases and J dropped 5; count of bases not matched to a gene: 3. CDR3: CASSWGLAGNNEQFF. The CDR3 DNA sequence: TGTGCCAGCTCATGGGGACTAGCGGGAAACAATGAGCAGTTCTTC.

The rearrangement uses TRBV30 and TRBJ2-7; D possibly corresponds to TRBD2 (6 bases). V was shortened by 3 bases and J by 3 bases, with 18 bases between the two germline ends. From germline, CDR1 is GTSNPN and CDR2 SVGIG (reference sequence). CDR3 length: 15 amino acids. This CDR3 is CAWRPIGGLVYEQYF. The CDR3 DNA follows: TGTGCCTGGAGGCCCATCGGGGGACTCGTCTACGAGCAGTACTTC.

The V call is TRBV10-3, the J call TRBJ2-2, with a tentative D call TRBD1 (7 bases). The length of the CDR3 is 15 residues. Germline CDR1 and CDR2: ENHRY and SYGVKD. V dropped 5 bases and J dropped 7 bases, with 17 bases sitting between them. CDR3 in amino acids: CAISSGRGVLGELFF. For the CDR3, the DNA is TGTGCCATCAGTAGCGGCAGGGGGGTCCTCGGGGAGCTGTTTTTT.

The CDR3: CASSQGRGEQYF. The CDR3 DNA follows: TGTGCCAGCAGCCAGGGGAGAGGCGAGCAGTACTTC. J is TRBJ2-7 and V is TRBV3-1 (or the pseudogene TRBV3-2), with D perhaps TRBD2 (5 bases). The CDR3 has 12 amino acids. Trimming pared 3 bases from V and 6 bases from J, leaving 9 bases between. CDR1 and CDR2 from the germline V gene are LGHDT and YNNKEL (reference sequence).